Sequencing of this T cell receptor (beta chain) was carried out in a study of T cells after yellow fever vaccination. About the study: Each low-cell-number fraction was prepared by means of SMART-Seq v4 Ultra Low Input. Points from the study as a whole: The study re-detected most primary-vaccination clones after the booster (approximately 96% CD4, roughly 90% CD8).

For this clonotype: What it binds is not known.

They built TCR cDNA with 5'RACE template switching, a step that put in a universal primer site and UMIs. Each CDR3 protein gets one entry after TCRdb re-called the 5' RACE reads with MiXCR. The sample holds hundreds of thousands of distinct CDR3 sequences; 8.7% are singletons and the top ten take under 20%. V lost 0 bases, J lost 5 bases, and 10 bases lay in between. Germline lookup yields CDR1 SNHLY and CDR2 FYNNEI. The CDR3 covers 14 residues. The sample was PBMCs, taken on the day of the first yellow fever vaccination. The origin of this receptor is a man aged 18 to 35 who received the YFV17D yellow fever vaccine. The V gene is TRBV2, the J gene TRBJ2-5; tentatively, D is TRBD1 (5 bases). The CDR3 nucleotides are TGTGCCAGCAGTGAAGCCCAGGGAAGGGAGACCCAGTACTTC. Its translation is CASSEAQGRETQYF.